Listed below are T cell receptor beta chains from one sample, sequenced in a study of T-cell reconstitution after alpha-beta-depleted transplantation in children. TCRdb re-analysed the PCR reads in MiXCR, keeping a single row per CDR3 protein. The sample lists around 960,000 distinct CDR3 sequences, around 30% occurring once. The source material was PBMCs, mostly from graft donor cells, sampled 360 days after TCRalphabeta/CD19-depleted stem cell transplant. Source of these receptors: a boy under two years old who had a stem cell transplant for SCID, so the T cells may come from the graft donor. CDR3s include the opening cysteine and the closing phenylalanine or tryptophan.

CDR3 protein	CDR3 length	V gene	J gene
CASSANQRDTQYF	13	TRBV7-7	TRBJ2-3
CASSLRNPVGTGELFF	16	TRBV27	TRBJ2-2
CATSRSGQVPFF	12	TRBV15	TRBJ2-1
CASSFLGFPGEVFF	14	TRBV12-3/TRBV12-4	TRBJ2-2
CSVLAGASTDTQYF	14	TRBV29-1	TRBJ2-3
CASSSRPTRETQYF	14	TRBV9	TRBJ2-5
CASSEWGRNEQFF	13	TRBV25-1	TRBJ2-1
CASSKLGTQYF	11	TRBV25-1	TRBJ2-5
CAISEEVPTEAFF	13	TRBV10-3	TRBJ1-1
CATRREQRAFF	11	TRBV6-2/TRBV6-3	TRBJ1-1
CASSHLGPLAKNIQYF	16	TRBV4-1	TRBJ2-4
CSASRTGDEQFF	12	TRBV20-1	TRBJ2-1
CASSFEGSYGYTF	13	TRBV7-9	TRBJ1-2
CASSVGGTTDTQYF	14	TRBV7-9	TRBJ2-3
CSARNPAGLDNEQFF	15	TRBV20-1	TRBJ2-1
CASSQDPVTTTNEKLFF	17	TRBV4-1	TRBJ1-4
CASSSASLDWDYGYTF	16	TRBV28	TRBJ1-2
CASRNEERGPRQTQYF	16	TRBV5-1	TRBJ2-5
CSAKMTLSNQPQHF	14	TRBV20-1	TRBJ1-5
CSTPSAESYNEQFF	14	TRBV20-1	TRBJ2-1
CSASFQSGTEAFF	13	TRBV20-1	TRBJ1-1
CASSGWGADTQYF	13	TRBV10-2	TRBJ2-3
CASSSRTSGGAFTDTQYF	18	TRBV11-1	TRBJ2-3
CASSFGQRWGNQPQHF	16	TRBV12-3/TRBV12-4	TRBJ1-5
CASSPSPGETQYF	13	TRBV5-1	TRBJ2-5
CASQEWGETGELFF	14	TRBV5-1	TRBJ2-2
CATSGTGPYNEQFF	14	TRBV24-1	TRBJ2-1
CAIRDQEGGYEQYF	14	TRBV10-3	TRBJ2-7
CASSSTGAFGANVLTF	16	TRBV12-3/TRBV12-4	TRBJ2-6
CASSFASGGSTYEQYF	16	TRBV5-1	TRBJ2-7
CASSRARVVGEQYF	14	TRBV28	TRBJ2-7
CSARVGYNEQFF	12	TRBV20-1	TRBJ2-1
CASSLVRGGPVPYEQYF	17	TRBV7-9	TRBJ2-7
CASSKGSGTLSSYNEQFF	18	TRBV5-1	TRBJ2-1
CASKSGGWNEQYF	13	TRBV2	TRBJ2-7
CASSSDDLAKNIQYF	15	TRBV2	TRBJ2-4
CASSPGGGRFTWPQHF	16	TRBV5-1	TRBJ1-5
CASSFYRVDYGYTF	14	TRBV5-1	TRBJ1-2
CASSPDRGTISYEQYF	16	TRBV6-1	TRBJ2-7
CASSPPGHPYNEQFF	15	TRBV2	TRBJ2-1
CASSLHRAAYEQYF	14	TRBV12-3/TRBV12-4	TRBJ2-7
CASSQDVGWDRDNYGYTF	18	TRBV4-3	TRBJ1-2
CASSQESGALTGELFF	16	TRBV4-1	TRBJ2-2
CASSLRMEDEQFF	13	TRBV7-3	TRBJ2-1
CASDRTGAMNTEAFF	15	TRBV2	TRBJ1-1
CASSRALGGADNEQFF	16	TRBV7-9	TRBJ2-1
CASSLWGYTF	10	TRBV11-1	TRBJ1-2
CSARSGGYGYTF	12	TRBV20-1	TRBJ1-2
CASSLAGDSWETQYF	15	TRBV5-1	TRBJ2-5